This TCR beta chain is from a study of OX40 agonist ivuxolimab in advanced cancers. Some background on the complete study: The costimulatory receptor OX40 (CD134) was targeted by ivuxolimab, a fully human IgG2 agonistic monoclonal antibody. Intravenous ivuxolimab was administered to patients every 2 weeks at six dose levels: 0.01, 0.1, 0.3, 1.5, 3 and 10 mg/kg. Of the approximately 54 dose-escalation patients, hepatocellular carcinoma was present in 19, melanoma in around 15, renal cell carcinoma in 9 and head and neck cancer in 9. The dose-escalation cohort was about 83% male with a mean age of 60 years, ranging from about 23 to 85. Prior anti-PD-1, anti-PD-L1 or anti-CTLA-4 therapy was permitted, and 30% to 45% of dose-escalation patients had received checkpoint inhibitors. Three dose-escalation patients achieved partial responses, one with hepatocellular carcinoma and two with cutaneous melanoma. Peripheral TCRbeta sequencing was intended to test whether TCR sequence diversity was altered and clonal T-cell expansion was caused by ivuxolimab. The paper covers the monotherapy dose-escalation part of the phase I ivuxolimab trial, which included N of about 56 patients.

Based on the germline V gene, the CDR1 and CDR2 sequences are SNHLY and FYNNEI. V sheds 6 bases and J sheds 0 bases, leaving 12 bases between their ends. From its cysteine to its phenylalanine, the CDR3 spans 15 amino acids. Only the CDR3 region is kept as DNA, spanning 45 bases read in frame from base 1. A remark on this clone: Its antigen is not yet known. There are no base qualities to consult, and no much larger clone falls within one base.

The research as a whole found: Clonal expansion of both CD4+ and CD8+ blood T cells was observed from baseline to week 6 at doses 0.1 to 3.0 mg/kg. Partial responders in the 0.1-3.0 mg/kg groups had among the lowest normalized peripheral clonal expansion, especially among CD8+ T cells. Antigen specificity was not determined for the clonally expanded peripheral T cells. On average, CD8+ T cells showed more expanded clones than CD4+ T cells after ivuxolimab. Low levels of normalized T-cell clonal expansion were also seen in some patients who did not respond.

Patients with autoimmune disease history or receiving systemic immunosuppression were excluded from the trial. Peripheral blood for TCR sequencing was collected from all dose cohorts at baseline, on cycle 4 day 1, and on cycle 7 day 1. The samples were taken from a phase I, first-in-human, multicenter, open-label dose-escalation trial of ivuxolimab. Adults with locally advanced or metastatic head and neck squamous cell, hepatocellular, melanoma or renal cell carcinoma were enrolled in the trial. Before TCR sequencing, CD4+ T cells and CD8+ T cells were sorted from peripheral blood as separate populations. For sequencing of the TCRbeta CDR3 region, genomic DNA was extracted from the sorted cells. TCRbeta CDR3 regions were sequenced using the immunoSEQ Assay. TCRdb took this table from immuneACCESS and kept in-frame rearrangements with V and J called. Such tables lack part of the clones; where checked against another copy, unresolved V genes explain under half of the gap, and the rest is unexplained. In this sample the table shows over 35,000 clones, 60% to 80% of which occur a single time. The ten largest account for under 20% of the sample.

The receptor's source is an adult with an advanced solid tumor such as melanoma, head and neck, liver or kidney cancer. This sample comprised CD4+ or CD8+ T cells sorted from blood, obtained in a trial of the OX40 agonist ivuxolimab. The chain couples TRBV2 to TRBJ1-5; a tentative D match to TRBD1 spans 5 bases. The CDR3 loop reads CASRADSYSNQPQHF. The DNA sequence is TGTGCCAGCAGGGCAGACAGTTATAGCAATCAGCCCCAGCATTTT.